This TCR beta chain was retrieved from a study of blood T cell repertoires in COVID-19. Study-wide background: Sources were T cells, B-cell-depleted T cells, or PBMCs; the material itself was cDNA or gDNA.

Authors' data handling: Cell counts per sample came from amplifying reference gene primers. Libraries were prepared by immunoSEQ multiplex PCR; TCRdb keeps only in-frame clonotypes and omits some of them. Clonal size and the V and J genes are those of that table, whereas D and trimming came from the DNA. This table has hundreds of thousands of clones, around 86% appearing once. Germline V CDR1 and CDR2: SGHNT, YYREEE (reference sequence). Trimming took 0 bases from V and 1 from J; bases not matched to a gene: 1. The CDR3 is 15 residues long. Participants, about 18 to 90 years old, spanned approximately 26 US areas. The study counted Cohort 3 donors as recovered given two negative PCRs, clearance, or symptom resolution.

The sequencing input was PBMCs or T cells enriched from blood (not recorded which). This TCR derives from a woman between 50 and 59 years old who had recovered from COVID-19. The gene calls are TRBV5-4 and TRBJ2-5, with 9 bases matching TRBD1. This CDR3 is CASSLGQGVQETQYF. CDR3 in DNA: TGTGCCAGCAGCTTGGGACAGGGGGTCCAAGAGACCCAGTACTTC.